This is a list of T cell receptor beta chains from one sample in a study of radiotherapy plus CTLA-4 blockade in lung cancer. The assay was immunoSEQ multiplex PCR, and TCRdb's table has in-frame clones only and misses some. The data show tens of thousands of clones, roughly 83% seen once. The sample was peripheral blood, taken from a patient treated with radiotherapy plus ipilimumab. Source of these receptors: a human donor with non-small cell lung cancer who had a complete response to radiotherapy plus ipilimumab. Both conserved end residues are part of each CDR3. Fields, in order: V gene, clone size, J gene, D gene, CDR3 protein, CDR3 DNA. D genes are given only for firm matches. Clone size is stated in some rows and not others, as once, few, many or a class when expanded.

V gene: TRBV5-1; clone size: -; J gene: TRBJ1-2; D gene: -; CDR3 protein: CASSSTGFSYGYTF; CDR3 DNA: TGCGCCAGCAGCTCTACAGGGTTCTCCTATGGCTACACCTTC
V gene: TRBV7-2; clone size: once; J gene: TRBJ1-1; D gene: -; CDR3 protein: CASSSRDSAAEAFF; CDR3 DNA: TGTGCCAGCAGCTCCCGTGACAGTGCCGCTGAAGCTTTCTTT
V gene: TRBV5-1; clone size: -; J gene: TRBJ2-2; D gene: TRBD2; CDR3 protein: CASSLVGGATGELFF; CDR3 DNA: TGCGCCAGCAGCTTGGTCGGGGGGGCCACCGGGGAGCTGTTTTTT
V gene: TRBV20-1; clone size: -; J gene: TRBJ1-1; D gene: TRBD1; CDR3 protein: CSAAGGTEAFF; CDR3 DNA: TGCAGTGCCGCAGGGGGCACTGAAGCTTTCTTT
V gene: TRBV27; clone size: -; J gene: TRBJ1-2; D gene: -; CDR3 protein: CASSRGVRALNYGYTF; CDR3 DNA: TGTGCCAGCAGTCGAGGCGTCAGGGCCCTTAACTATGGCTACACCTTC
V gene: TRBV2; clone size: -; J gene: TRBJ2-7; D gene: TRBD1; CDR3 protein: CASRDREITYEQYF; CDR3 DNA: TGTGCCAGCAGGGACAGGGAGATTACCTACGAGCAGTACTTC
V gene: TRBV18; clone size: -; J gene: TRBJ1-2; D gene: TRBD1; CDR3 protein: CASSSPGTGNGYTF; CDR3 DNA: TGTGCCAGCTCCTCCCCCGGGACAGGGAATGGCTACACCTTC
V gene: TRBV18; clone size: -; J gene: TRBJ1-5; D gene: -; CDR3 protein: CASSPTSGGNQPQHF; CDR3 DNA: TGTGCCAGCTCACCGACCTCAGGGGGCAATCAGCCCCAGCATTTT
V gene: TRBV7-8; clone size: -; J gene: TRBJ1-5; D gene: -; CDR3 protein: CASSFRLRDQPQHF; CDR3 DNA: TGTGCCAGCAGCTTTCGTCTGAGGGATCAGCCCCAGCATTTT
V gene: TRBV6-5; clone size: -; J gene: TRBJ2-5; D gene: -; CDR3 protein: CATTGAGVGGTQYF; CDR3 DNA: TGTGCCACCACCGGGGCAGGGGTTGGGGGGACCCAGTACTTC
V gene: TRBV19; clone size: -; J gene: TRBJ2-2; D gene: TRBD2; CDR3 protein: CASTQTSGNTGELFF; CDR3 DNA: TGTGCCAGTACCCAGACTAGCGGGAACACCGGGGAGCTGTTTTTT
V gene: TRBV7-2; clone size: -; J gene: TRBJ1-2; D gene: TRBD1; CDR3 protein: CASSSPGGDGYTF; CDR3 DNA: TGTGCCAGCAGCTCCCCAGGGGGCGATGGCTACACCTTC
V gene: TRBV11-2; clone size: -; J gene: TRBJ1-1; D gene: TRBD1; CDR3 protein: CASSLGEGTGNTEAFF; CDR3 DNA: TGTGCCAGCAGCTTAGGGGAAGGGACAGGGAACACTGAAGCTTTCTTT
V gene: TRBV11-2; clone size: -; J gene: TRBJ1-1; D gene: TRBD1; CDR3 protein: CASSFNTVEGAIRSTEAFF; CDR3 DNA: TGTGCCAGCAGCTTTAATACGGTTGAGGGGGCCATCCGCAGCACTGAAGCTTTCTTT
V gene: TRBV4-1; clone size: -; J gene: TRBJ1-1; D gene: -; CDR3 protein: CASSQPGTMNTEAFF; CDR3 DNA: TGCGCCAGCAGCCAGCCGGGAACCATGAACACTGAAGCTTTCTTT
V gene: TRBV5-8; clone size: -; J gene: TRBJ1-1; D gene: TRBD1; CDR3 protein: CASSARDRVTEAFF; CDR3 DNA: TGTGCCAGCAGCGCCCGGGACAGGGTCACTGAAGCTTTCTTT
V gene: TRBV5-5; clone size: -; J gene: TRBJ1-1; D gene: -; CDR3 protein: CASSLEYVLRGTEAFF; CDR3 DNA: TGTGCCAGCAGCTTGGAGTACGTCCTAAGGGGGACTGAAGCTTTCTTT
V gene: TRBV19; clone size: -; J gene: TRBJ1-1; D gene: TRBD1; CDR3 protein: CASSVDRVGTEAFF; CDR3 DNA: TGTGCCAGTAGTGTGGACAGGGTCGGCACTGAAGCTTTCTTT
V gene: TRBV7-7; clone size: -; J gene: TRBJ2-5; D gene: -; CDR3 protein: CASSLARQQETQYF; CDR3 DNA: TGTGCTAGCAGCTTAGCGCGACAGCAAGAGACCCAGTACTTC
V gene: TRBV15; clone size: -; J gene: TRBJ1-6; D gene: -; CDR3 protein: CATSRGESGNRLYNSPLHF; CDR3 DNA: TGTGCCACCAGCAGAGGGGAAAGCGGCAATAGACTATATAATTCACCCCTCCACTTT
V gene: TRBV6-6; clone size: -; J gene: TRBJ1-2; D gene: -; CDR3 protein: CASSYSIGRAYGYTF; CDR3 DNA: TGTGCCAGCAGTTACTCGATTGGCAGGGCCTATGGCTACACCTTC
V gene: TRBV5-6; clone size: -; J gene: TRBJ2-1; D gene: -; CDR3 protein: CASTTLGGALSYNEQFF; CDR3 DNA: TGTGCCAGCACCACCCTGGGCGGGGCCTTGTCCTACAATGAGCAGTTCTTC
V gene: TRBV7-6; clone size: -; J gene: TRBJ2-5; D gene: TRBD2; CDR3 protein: CASSRTSGGTQYF; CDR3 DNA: TGTGCCAGCAGCCGGACTAGCGGGGGGACCCAGTACTTC
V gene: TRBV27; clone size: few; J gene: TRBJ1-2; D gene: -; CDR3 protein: CASSLRGSGGYTF; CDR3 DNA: TGTGCCAGCAGTTTACGGGGAAGTGGGGGCTACACCTTC
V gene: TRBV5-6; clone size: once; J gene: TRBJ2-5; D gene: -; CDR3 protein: CASSLVGLAETQYF; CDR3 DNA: TGTGCCAGCAGCTTGGTTGGACTGGCGGAGACCCAGTACTTC
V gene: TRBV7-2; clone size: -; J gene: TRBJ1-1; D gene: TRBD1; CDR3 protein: CASSLVGAGGTEAFF; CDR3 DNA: TGTGCCAGCAGCTTAGTAGGGGCAGGGGGCACTGAAGCTTTCTTT
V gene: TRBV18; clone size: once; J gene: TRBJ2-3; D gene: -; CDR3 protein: CASSPRAKSTDTQYF; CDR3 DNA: TGTGCCAGCTCACCACGGGCGAAGAGCACAGATACGCAGTATTTT
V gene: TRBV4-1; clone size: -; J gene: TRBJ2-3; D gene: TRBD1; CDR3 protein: CASSRADRALAGTQYF; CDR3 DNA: TGCGCCAGCAGCCGAGCCGACAGGGCCCTGGCAGGTACGCAGTATTTT
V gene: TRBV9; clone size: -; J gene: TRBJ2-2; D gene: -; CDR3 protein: CASSVGDTYTGELFF; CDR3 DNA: TGTGCCAGCAGCGTGGGGGACACTTACACCGGGGAGCTGTTTTTT
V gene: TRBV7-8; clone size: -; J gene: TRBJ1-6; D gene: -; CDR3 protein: CASSFKGLNNSPLHF; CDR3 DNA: TGTGCCAGCAGCTTCAAGGGGCTTAATAATTCACCCCTCCACTTT
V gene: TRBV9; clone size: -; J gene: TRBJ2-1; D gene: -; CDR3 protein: CASTPGDSYNEQFF; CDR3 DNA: TGTGCCAGCACCCCGGGGGACTCCTACAATGAGCAGTTCTTC
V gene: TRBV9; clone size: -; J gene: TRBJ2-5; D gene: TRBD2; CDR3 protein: CASSPGASGAVGETQYF; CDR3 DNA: TGTGCCAGCAGCCCCGGGGCTAGCGGGGCGGTAGGAGAGACCCAGTACTTC
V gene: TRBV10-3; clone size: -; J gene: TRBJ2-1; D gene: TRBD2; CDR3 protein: CAIIRTSGGLNEQFF; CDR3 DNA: TGTGCCATCATCCGGACTAGCGGGGGGTTAAATGAGCAGTTCTTC
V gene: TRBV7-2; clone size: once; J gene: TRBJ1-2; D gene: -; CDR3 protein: CASSLDGAGGYTF; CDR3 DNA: TGTGCCAGCAGCTTAGATGGAGCGGGTGGCTACACCTTC
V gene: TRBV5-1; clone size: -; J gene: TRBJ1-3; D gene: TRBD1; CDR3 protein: CASSTGTGVGNTIYF; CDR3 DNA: TGCGCCAGCAGCACCGGAACAGGGGTGGGAAACACCATATATTTT
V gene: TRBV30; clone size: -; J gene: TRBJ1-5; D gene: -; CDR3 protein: CAWSVLAGQPQHF; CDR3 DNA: TGTGCCTGGAGCGTCCTGGCGGGTCAGCCCCAGCATTTT
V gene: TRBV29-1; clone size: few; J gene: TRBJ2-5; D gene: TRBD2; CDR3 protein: CSVLTSGRVWETQYF; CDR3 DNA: TGCAGCGTTCTGACTAGCGGGAGGGTGTGGGAGACCCAGTACTTC
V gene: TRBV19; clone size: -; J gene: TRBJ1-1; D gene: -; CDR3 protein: CATTFDREQRGGAFF; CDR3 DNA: TGTGCCACTACTTTTGACCGGGAGCAAAGGGGTGGCGCTTTCTTT
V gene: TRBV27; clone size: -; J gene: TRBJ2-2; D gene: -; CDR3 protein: CASRPRGAGKTGELFF; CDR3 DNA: TGTGCCAGCAGGCCCAGGGGGGCCGGGAAGACCGGGGAGCTGTTTTTT
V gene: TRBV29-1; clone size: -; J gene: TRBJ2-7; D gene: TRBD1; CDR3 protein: CSVENPGQGNEQYF; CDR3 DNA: TGCAGCGTTGAGAACCCGGGACAGGGAAACGAGCAGTACTTC
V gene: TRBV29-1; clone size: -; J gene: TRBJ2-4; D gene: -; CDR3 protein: CSVGEDKNIQYF; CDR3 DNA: TGCAGCGTCGGGGAGGACAAAAACATTCAGTACTTC
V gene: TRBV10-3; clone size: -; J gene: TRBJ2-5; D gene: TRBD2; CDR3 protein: CAISGLAGAQETQYF; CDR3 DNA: TGTGCCATCAGTGGTCTAGCGGGGGCCCAAGAGACCCAGTACTTC